This T cell receptor (beta chain) was retrieved from a study of shared clonotypes between healthy human individuals. Study summary: CD8 memory received one plate per donor, CD8 naive two, CD4 memory three and CD4 naive three.

TCRdb's copy holds only in-frame clones and misses some; the assay was immunoSEQ multiplex PCR. The sample yields about 2.5 million clones, roughly 90% seen once. The CDR3 contains 16 residues. In germline, CDR1 is SGDLS, CDR2 YYNGEE. The V and J ends lost 3 bases and 2 bases respectively, with 16 bases between them. The receptor was derived from a young man in good health. Some clones in this sample may be carry-over from other donors' samples. The V call is TRBV9, the J call TRBJ2-3; no clear D gene. Sequenced material: naive CD4+ T cells from PBMCs. Subset: CD45RA+ positively selected. The CDR3 DNA reads as TGTGCCAGCAGCGCCATGACTGTCCCCCTCACAGATACGCAGTATTTT. Its protein product is CASSAMTVPLTDTQYF.